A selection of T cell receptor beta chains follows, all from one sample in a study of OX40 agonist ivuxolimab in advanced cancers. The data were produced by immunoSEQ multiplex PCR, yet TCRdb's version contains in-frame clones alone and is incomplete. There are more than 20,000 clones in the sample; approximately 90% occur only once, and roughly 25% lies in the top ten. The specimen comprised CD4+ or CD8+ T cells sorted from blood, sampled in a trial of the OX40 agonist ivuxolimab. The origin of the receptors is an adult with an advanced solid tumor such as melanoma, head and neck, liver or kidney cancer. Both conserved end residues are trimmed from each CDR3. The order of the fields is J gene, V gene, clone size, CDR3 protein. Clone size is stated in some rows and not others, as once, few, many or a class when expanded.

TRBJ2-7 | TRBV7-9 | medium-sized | ASGPGSAGEYEQY
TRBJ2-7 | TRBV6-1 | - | ASIYRYEQY
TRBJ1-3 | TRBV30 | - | AWSRDRGVIDDRNTIY
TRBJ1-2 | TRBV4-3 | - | ASSQERQAGFYGYT
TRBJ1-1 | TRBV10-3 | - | AIRPGGVNVSAF
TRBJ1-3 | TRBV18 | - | ASSPQRNTIY
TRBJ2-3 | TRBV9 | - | ASSSHTDTQY
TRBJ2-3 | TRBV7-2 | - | ATGQASDTQY
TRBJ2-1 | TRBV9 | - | ASSPLAGSTF
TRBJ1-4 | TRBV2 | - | ASSEALSWGENEKLF
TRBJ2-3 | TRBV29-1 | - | SVAERGTTDTQY
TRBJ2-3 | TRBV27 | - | ASSSPLGSTDTQY
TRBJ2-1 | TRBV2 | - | ASSEPGRGLNNEQF
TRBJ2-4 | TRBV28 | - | ASSFTTGTSGGRQWGIQY
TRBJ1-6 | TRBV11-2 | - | ASSLYNSPLH
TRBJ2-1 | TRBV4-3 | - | ASSLSWTSTERQF
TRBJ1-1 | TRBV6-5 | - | ASSFGGSGTEAF
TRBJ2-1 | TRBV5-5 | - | ASSQGQILPNEQF
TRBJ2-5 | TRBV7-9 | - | ASRSTQGWETQY
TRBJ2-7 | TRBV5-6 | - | ASSLITGGEQY
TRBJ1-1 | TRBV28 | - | ASSLSGTSNTEAF
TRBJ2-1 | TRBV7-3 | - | ASSQRTGEINEQF
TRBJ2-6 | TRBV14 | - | ASSQAQFAPAGANVLT
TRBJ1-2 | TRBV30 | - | ASSRDLYGYT
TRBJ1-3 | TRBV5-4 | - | ASSFEAGQPSGNTIY
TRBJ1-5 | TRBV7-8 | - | ASSEQGGNQPQH
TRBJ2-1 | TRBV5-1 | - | ASSFSQGGYNEQF
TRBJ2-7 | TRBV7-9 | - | ASSLERNEQY
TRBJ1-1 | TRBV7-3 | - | ASSTSQSTEAF
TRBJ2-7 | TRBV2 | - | ASSDVGGGYGQY
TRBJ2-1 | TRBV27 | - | ASSIVPPGSNEQF
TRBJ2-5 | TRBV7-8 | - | ASLPLLAGGVVETQY
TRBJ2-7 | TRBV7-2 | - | ASSQATSGQY
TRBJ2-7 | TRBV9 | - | ASSAGTESYEQY
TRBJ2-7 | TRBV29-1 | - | SVRGLSGDSYEQY
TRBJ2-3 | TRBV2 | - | ASEGPGLAGAYTDTQY
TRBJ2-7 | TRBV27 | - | ASASGTSGIYEQY
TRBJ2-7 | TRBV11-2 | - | ASSLYFDEAYEQY
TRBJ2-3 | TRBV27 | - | ASSLAGASDTQY
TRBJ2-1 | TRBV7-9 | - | ASSLSLNEQF
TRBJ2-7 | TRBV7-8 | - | ASSLGLAGASSYEQY
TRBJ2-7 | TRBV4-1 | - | ASSHILGTLYEQY
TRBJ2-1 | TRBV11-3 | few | ASSLDRVGGTGVRNEQF
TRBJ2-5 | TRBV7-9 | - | ASSSTSLQETQY
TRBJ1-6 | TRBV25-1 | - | ASTERGSGSPLH
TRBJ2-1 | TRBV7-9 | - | ASSLGGRDNEQF
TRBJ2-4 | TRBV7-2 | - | ASSLVGIKLGNIQY
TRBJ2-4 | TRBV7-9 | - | ASSLVGQGRHIQY
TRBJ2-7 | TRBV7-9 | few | ASSLTGAEQY
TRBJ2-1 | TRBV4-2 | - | ASSQERVTGDYNEQF
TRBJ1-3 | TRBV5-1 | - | ASSLREIDSGNTIY
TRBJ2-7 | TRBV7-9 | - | ASSPTGEWSNEQY
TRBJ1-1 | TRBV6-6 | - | ASSYGRGVDTEAF
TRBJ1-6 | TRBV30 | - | AWSGTGTEIYNSPLH
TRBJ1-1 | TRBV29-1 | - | SVRVNTEAF
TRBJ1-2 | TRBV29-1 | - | SVEGISRRGQDYGYT
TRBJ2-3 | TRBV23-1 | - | ASSQSMYRSDGTDTQY